The TCR beta chain described here comes from a study of control samples from healthy donors and cancer patients. The length of the CDR3 is 14 residues. CDR1 GTSNPN and CDR2 SVGIG come from the germline V gene (reference sequence). The V segment lost 6 bases and the J segment 2 bases; nucleotides outside the gene matches: 5. Here immunoSEQ multiplex PCR was the method, and the copy in TCRdb shows in-frame clones only, minus some. This sample carries approximately 100,000 clones, around 90% of them seen once, and the ten largest clones take over 12%. The genes are TRBV30 and TRBJ2-3; 10 positions agree with TRBD2. This clonotype originated in a young man in good health. The source material was blood. The CDR3 spells CACLAGVFTDTQYF. In nucleotides, the CDR3 is TGTGCCTGTCTAGCGGGAGTCTTCACAGATACGCAGTATTTT.